This T cell receptor beta chain was identified in a study of memory CD4+ T cells and cytomegalovirus serostatus. Study-wide results and caveats: Suggested: most of the CMV-linked TCR signature lies in CD4+ memory cells. A US-trained random forest predicted CMV serostatus with median AUC roughly 0.9.

Assay: immunoSEQ multiplex PCR; the TCRdb copy retains only in-frame clones and omits some. The sample has around 41,000 clones, over 60% seen once. Points on this clone: The antigen remains unidentified.

This CDR3 spans 14 amino acids. CDR1 is MNHEY, CDR2 SVGAGI, per germline. The V and J ends lost 1 base and 7 bases respectively, with 13 bases between them. Single viable CD3+CD4+CD8-CD45RO+ cells were sorted as the memory CD4+ T cells. Donors' CMV status reflects serum IgG against pp150, pp28, p38, p52. The V gene is TRBV6-5, the J gene TRBJ1-1; D remains unclear. Sequenced input: memory CD4+ T cells from blood. The sequence came from an adult in good health and CMV-seronegative. Here the CDR3 reads CASSYLAGRGEAFF. The CDR3, as DNA: TGTGCCAGCAGTTACTTAGCCGGACGGGGTGAAGCTTTCTTT.